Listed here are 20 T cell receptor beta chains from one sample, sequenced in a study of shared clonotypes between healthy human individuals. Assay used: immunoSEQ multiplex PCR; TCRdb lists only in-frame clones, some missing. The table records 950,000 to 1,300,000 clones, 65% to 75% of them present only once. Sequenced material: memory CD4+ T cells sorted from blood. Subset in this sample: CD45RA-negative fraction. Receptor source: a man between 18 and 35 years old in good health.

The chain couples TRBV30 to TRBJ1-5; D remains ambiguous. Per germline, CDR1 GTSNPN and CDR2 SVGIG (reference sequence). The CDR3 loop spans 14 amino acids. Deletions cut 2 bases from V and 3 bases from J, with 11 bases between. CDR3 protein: CAWSSGALNQPQHF. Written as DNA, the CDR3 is TGTGCCTGGAGTTCCGGTGCCCTCAATCAGCCCCAGCATTTT.

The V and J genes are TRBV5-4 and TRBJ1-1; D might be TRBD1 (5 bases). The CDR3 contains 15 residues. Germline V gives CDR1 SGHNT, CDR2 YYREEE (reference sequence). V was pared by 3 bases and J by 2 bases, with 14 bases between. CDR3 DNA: TGTGCCAGCAGCTCCGGCGGGGGTTTTAACACTGAAGCTTTCTTT. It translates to CASSSGGGFNTEAFF. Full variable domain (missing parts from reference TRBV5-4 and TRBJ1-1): ETGVTQSPTHLIKTRGQQVTLRCSSQSGHNTVSWYQQALGQGPQFIFQYYREEENGRGNFPPRFSGLQFPNYSSELNVNALELDDSALYLCASSSGGGFNTEAFFGQGTRLTVV.

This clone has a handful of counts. Here the CDR3 reads CASSPGTVDEKLFF. CDR3 nucleotides: TGCGCCAGCAGTCCCGGGACTGTTGATGAAAAACTGTTTTTT. This chain links TRBV5-1 with TRBJ1-4, with D perhaps matching TRBD1 (5 bases). Per germline, CDR1 SGHRS and CDR2 YFSETQ. The CDR3 is 14 amino acids. Trimming left V 5 bases short and J 6 bases short, with 14 bases between.

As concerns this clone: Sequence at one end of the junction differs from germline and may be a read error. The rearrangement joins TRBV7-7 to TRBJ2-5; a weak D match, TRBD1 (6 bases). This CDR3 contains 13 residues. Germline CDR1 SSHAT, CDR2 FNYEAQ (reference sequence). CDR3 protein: CASSLARGQTQYF. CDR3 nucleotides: TGTGCTAGCAGCTTAGCCAGGGGACAGACCCAGTACTTC.

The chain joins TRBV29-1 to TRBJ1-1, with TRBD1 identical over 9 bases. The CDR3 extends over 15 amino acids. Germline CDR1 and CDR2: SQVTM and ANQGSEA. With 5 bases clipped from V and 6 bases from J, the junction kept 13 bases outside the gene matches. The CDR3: CSVLDSTGGAAEAFF. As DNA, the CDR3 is TGCAGCGTTTTGGACTCAACAGGGGGCGCAGCTGAAGCTTTCTTT.

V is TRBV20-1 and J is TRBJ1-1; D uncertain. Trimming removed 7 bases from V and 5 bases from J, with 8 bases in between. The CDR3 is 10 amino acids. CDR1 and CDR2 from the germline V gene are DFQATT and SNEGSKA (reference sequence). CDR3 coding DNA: TGCAGTGTAGTATGGACTGAAGCTTTCTTT. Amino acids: CSVVWTEAFF.

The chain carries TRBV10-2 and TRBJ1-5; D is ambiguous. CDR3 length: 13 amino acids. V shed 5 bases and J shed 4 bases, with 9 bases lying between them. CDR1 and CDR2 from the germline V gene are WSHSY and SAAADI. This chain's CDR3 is CASSQDRNQPQHF. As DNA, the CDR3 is TGCGCCAGCAGTCAAGACCGAAATCAGCCCCAGCATTTT.

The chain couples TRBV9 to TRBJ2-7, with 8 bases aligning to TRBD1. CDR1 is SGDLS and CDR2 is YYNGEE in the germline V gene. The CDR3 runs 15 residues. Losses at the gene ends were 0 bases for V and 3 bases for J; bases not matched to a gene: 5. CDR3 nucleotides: TGTGCCAGCAGCGTAGAGGCCGGGACAGGCTACGAGCAGTACTTC. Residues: CASSVEAGTGYEQYF.

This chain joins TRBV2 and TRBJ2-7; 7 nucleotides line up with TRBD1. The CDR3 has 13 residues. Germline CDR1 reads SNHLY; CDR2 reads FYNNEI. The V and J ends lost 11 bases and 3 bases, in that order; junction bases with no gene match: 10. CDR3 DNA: TGTGCCGGAAAGTCGACAGGGATCTACGAGCAGTACTTC. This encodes CAGKSTGIYEQYF. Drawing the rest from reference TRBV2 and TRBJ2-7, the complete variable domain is EPEVTQTPSHQVTQMGQEVILRCVPISNHLYFYWYRQILGQKVEFLVSFYNNEISEKSEIFDDQFSVERPDGSNFTLKIRSTKLEDSAMYFCAGKSTGIYEQYFGPGTRLTVT.

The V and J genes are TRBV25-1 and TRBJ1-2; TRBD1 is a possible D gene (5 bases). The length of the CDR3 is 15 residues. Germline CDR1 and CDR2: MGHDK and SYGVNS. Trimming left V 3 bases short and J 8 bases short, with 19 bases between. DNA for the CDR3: TGTGCCAGCAGTGACACCGGGACGTCGTGGAGGGGCTACACCTTC. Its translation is CASSDTGTSWRGYTF.

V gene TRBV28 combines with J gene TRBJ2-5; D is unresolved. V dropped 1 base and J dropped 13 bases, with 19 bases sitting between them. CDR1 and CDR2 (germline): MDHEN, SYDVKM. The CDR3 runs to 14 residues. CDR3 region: CASSLLLAGFFPYF. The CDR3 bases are TGTGCCAGCAGTTTATTATTAGCCGGTTTTTTTCCGTACTTC.

The CDR3 DNA reads TGTGCCAGCAGCCCGGGTGGAAACACCATATATTTT. Its protein is CASSPGGNTIYF. The V and J genes are TRBV7-3 and TRBJ1-3; D is uncertain. With 5 bases removed from V and 3 bases from J, the gap between germline ends came to 5 bases. The germline V gene encodes CDR1 SGHTA and CDR2 FQGTGA. This CDR3 is 12 amino acids long.

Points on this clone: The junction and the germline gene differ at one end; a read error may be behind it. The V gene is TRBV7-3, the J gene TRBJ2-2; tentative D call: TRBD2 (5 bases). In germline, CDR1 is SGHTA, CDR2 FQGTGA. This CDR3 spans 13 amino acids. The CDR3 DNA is TGTGGCAGCCGGGGAGATAACACCGGGGAGCTGTTTTTT. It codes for CGSRGDNTGELFF.

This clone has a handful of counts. The CDR3 here is CSVESGAGEAFF. CDR3 in DNA: TGCAGCGTTGAATCAGGGGCGGGTGAAGCTTTCTTT. The genes are TRBV29-1 and TRBJ1-1; the D gene is possibly TRBD1 (6 bases). Germline V lookup: CDR1 SQVTM, CDR2 ANQGSEA. Trimming stripped 2 bases from V and 7 bases from J, with 11 bases between. This CDR3 region has 12 residues.

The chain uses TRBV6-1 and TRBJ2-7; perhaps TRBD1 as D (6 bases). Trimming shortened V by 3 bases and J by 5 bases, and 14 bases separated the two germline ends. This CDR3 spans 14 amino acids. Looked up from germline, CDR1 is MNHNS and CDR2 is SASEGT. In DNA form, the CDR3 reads TGTGCCAGCAGTGACGGCAGGGGTATTCACGAGCAGTACTTC. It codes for CASSDGRGIHEQYF.

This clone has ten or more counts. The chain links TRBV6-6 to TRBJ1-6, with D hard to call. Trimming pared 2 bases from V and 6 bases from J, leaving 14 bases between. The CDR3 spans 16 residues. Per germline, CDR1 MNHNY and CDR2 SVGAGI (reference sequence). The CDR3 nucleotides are TGTGCCAGCAGTTACATAATAAGTGGATCTAATTCACCCCTCCACTTT. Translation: CASSYIISGSNSPLHF.

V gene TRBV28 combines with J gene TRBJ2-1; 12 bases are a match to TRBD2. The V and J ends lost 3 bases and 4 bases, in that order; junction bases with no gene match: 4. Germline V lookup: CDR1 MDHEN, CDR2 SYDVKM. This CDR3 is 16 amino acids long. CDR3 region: CASSFGLAGRYNEQFF. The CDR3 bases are TGTGCCAGCAGTTTCGGACTAGCGGGGAGATACAATGAGCAGTTCTTC.

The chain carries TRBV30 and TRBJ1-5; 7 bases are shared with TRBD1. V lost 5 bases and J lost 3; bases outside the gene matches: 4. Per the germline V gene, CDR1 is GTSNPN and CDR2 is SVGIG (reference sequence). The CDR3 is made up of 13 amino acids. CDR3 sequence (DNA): TGTGCCTGGTCGACAGGGTACAATCAGCCCCAGCATTTT. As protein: CAWSTGYNQPQHF. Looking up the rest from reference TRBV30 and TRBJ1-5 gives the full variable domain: SQTIHQWPATLVQPVGSPLSLECTVEGTSNPNLYWYRQAAGRGLQLLFYSVGIGQISSEVPQNLSASRPQDRQFILSSKKLLLSDSGFYLCAWSTGYNQPQHFGDGTRLSIL.

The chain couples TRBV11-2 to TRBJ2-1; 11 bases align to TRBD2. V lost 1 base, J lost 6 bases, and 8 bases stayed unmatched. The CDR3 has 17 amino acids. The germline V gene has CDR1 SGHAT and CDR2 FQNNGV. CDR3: CASSLVLAGGRVNEQFF. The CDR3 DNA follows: TGTGCCAGCAGCTTAGTCCTAGCGGGGGGTCGTGTCAATGAGCAGTTCTTC.

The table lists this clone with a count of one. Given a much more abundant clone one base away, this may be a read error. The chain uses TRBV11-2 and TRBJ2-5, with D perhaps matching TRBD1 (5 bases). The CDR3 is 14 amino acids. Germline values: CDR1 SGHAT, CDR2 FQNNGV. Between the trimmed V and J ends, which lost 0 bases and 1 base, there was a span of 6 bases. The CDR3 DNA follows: TGTGCCAGCAGCTTAGACAGGGCCCAAGAGACCCAGTACTTC. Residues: CASSLDRAQETQYF.